The 27 T cell receptor beta chains listed next were all sequenced from one sample in a study of T cell responses to AZD1222 COVID-19 vaccine. Using immunoSEQ multiplex PCR, the repertoire was profiled, and TCRdb retains in-frame clones only, with some absent. Here the sample spans fewer than 130,000 clones, about four fifths being singletons. The sample in question was peripheral blood, obtained on day 0 of AZD1222 vaccination. The receptors were sampled from an adult in good health.

This clone was detected a few times. This CDR3 reads CASSQPGQWPEQYF. CDR3 bases: TGTGCCAGCAGCCAACCGGGACAGTGGCCCGAGCAGTACTTC. This chain links TRBV4-2 with TRBJ2-7; 7 bases fit TRBD1. Germline-derived CDR1 and CDR2 are LGHNA and YNFKEQ. The V segment lost 2 bases and the J segment 6 bases; nucleotides outside the gene matches: 7. This CDR3 region has 14 residues.

The genes are TRBV5-1 and TRBJ1-1; perhaps TRBD1 as D (5 bases). Deletions cut 0 bases from V and 11 bases from J, with 14 bases between. CDR1 SGHRS and CDR2 YFSETQ come from the germline V gene. The CDR3 has 13 residues. CDR3 DNA sequence: TGCGCCAGCAGCTTGGATATCCGGGGCACGGCTTTCTTT. It codes for CASSLDIRGTAFF.

V gene TRBV6-6 combines with J gene TRBJ2-3; TRBD2 is a possible D gene (7 bases). Trimming pared 11 bases from V and 0 bases from J, leaving 15 bases between. Germline CDR1 MNHNY, CDR2 SVGAGI (reference sequence). CDR3 length: 14 amino acids. CDR3: CALRGGTSTDTQYF. The CDR3 nucleotides are TGTGCCCTCAGGGGAGGGACCAGCACAGATACGCAGTATTTT.

In this sample, this clone turned up a few times. The J gene is TRBJ2-3, the V gene TRBV19, with D possibly being TRBD2 (5 bases). Trimming removed 3 bases from V and 3 bases from J, with 13 bases in between. CDR3 length: 15 amino acids. Per the germline V gene, CDR1 is LNHDA and CDR2 is SQIVND (reference sequence). Written as DNA, the CDR3 is TGTGCCAGTAGTATGTTAGTTAGAGGGACAGATACGCAGTATTTT. Its translation is CASSMLVRGTDTQYF.

The count of this clone is one. In nucleotides, the CDR3 is TGTGCCAGCAGTGAGACCTCTCAGAGAGAACAGCCCCAGCATTTT. Its protein is CASSETSQREQPQHF. The rearrangement links TRBV2 to TRBJ1-5; D is unclear. The germline V and J ends were trimmed by 3 bases and 7 bases, with 16 bases remaining between them. Germline CDR1 is SNHLY and CDR2 is FYNNEI. The CDR3 is made up of 15 amino acids.

The chain couples TRBV7-3 to TRBJ2-6, with TRBD1 as a possible D gene (6 bases). CDR1 is SGHTA, CDR2 FQGTGA, per germline. The CDR3 has 15 amino acids. With 4 bases removed from V and 4 bases from J, the gap between germline ends came to 11 bases. The CDR3 DNA reads as TGTGCCAGCAGCTCACAGGGCGGCGGGGCCAACGTCCTGACTTTC. Its protein is CASSSQGGGANVLTF.

V and J are TRBV9 and TRBJ2-3; possibly TRBD2 for D (6 bases). Deletions cut 3 bases from V and 5 bases from J, with 10 bases between. The CDR3 totals 13 residues. Germline V gene lookup returns CDR1 SGDLS and CDR2 YYNGEE. CDR3 amino acids: CASSAPGGDTQYF. The CDR3, as DNA: TGTGCCAGCAGCGCGCCCGGGGGAGATACGCAGTATTTT.

The CDR3 sequence: CASSPLGGRGTEAFF. The CDR3 DNA follows: TGTGCCAGTAGTCCCCTGGGAGGGAGGGGCACTGAAGCTTTCTTT. The genes are TRBV19 and TRBJ1-1, with D possibly matching TRBD1 (5 bases). Germline lookup yields CDR1 LNHDA and CDR2 SQIVND (reference sequence). V was clipped by 5 bases and J by 4 bases, with 17 bases between them. This CDR3 contains 15 residues.

CDR3 coding DNA: TGTGCCAGCTCAAGGGACAGGGCTGGAAACACCATATATTTT. Its translation: CASSRDRAGNTIYF. The V gene is TRBV18, the J gene TRBJ1-3, with 9 bases that match TRBD1. From germline, CDR1 is KGHSH and CDR2 LQKENI. With 5 bases clipped from V and 2 bases from J, the junction kept 1 base outside the gene matches. The CDR3 is made up of 14 amino acids.

This clone was counted a few times. CDR3: CASSLSAGDYGYTF. The CDR3 DNA sequence: TGTGCCAGCAGTTTATCTGCAGGGGACTATGGCTACACCTTC. The chain carries TRBV28 and TRBJ1-2, with TRBD1 as a possible D gene (6 bases). V was pared by 1 base and J by 3 bases, with 9 bases between. Germline loops: CDR1 MDHEN, CDR2 SYDVKM. The CDR3 is 14 amino acids.

The chain employs TRBV5-5 and TRBJ1-1, with 7 bases aligning to TRBD1. The CDR3 length is 15 residues. In germline, CDR1 is SGHKS, CDR2 YYEKEE (reference sequence). V was clipped by 2 bases and J by 4 bases; unmatched bases: 8. The CDR3: CASSFGLDRATEAFF. CDR3 sequence (DNA): TGTGCCAGCAGCTTCGGGTTAGACAGGGCCACTGAAGCTTTCTTT.

The chain employs TRBV7-2 and TRBJ2-3; 10 bases match TRBD2. Losses at the gene ends were 5 bases for V and 3 bases for J; bases not matched to a gene: 8. There are 16 residues in the CDR3. Germline V CDR1 and CDR2: SGHTA, FQGNSA. CDR3 DNA: TGTGCCAGCAGCCTCAACCGAGCGGGGGGGACAGATACGCAGTATTTT. Translating it yields CASSLNRAGGTDTQYF. The full variable domain, its missing parts supplied by reference TRBV7-2 and TRBJ2-3, is GAGVSQSPSNKVTEKGKDVELRCDPISGHTALYWYRQSLGQGLEFLIYFQGNSAPDKSGLPSDRFSAERTGGSVSTLTIQRTQQEDSAVYLCASSLNRAGGTDTQYFGPGTRLTVL.

This chain links TRBV24-1 with TRBJ1-3; unclear D gene. There are 13 residues in the CDR3. Trimming took 3 bases from V and 2 from J, leaving 4 bases between them. From germline, CDR1 is KGHDR and CDR2 SFDVKD. The CDR3 nucleotides read TGTGCCACCAGTGATAGGACTGGAAACACCATATATTTT. Its translation is CATSDRTGNTIYF.

The rearrangement links TRBV23-1 to TRBJ2-1; D might be TRBD2 (5 bases). TRBV23-1 is an open reading frame, and its role is uncertain. The CDR3 is 14 residues long. Trimming took off 6 bases at V and 0 bases at J, with 9 bases between the two ends. The CDR3 bases are TGCGCCAGCAGAAGGACTTTCTCCTACAATGAGCAGTTCTTC. Translated: CASRRTFSYNEQFF.

The J gene is TRBJ2-5, the V gene TRBV7-2; 7 bases agree with TRBD2. Trimming at V came to 5 bases and at J to 2 bases, leaving 8 bases not matched to a gene. Germline lookup yields CDR1 SGHTA and CDR2 FQGNSA. This CDR3 contains 15 residues. The CDR3 sequence is CASSRRGGGQETQYF. The CDR3 DNA is TGTGCCAGCAGCAGGAGGGGCGGGGGACAAGAGACCCAGTACTTC.

V and J are TRBV28 and TRBJ1-2; 7 positions match TRBD1. V was pared by 6 bases and J by 0 bases, with 7 bases of the junction left unmatched. Germline V gene sequence: CDR1 MDHEN, CDR2 SYDVKM. The CDR3 extends over 15 amino acids. In DNA, the CDR3 is TGTGCCAGCAGGGGGGGACAGCGAACTAACTATGGCTACACCTTC. As protein: CASRGGQRTNYGYTF.

This chain joins TRBV5-1 and TRBJ1-1, with a possible D match to TRBD1 (5 bases). V was clipped by 0 bases and J by 4 bases, with 19 bases between them. Germline V lookup: CDR1 SGHRS, CDR2 YFSETQ. This CDR3 is 17 amino acids long. DNA of the CDR3: TGCGCCAGCAGCTTGGCGGCAGGGTCGCCGGGGCGCACTGAAGCTTTCTTT. Encoded protein: CASSLAAGSPGRTEAFF.

The chain joins TRBV27 to TRBJ2-3, with D unclear. In germline, CDR1 is MNHEY, CDR2 SMNVEV (reference sequence). CDR3 length equals 11 residues. The V end was cut by 5 bases, the J end by 12 bases, with 12 bases between. CDR3: CASSKGPTQYF. The DNA for the CDR3 is TGTGCCAGCAGTAAAGGTCCAACACAGTATTTT.

This clone was observed a handful of times. The V gene is TRBV5-5, the J gene TRBJ1-2; D is unresolved. Trimming took 0 bases from V and 2 from J, leaving 11 bases between them. The CDR3 extends over 15 amino acids. Germline-derived CDR1 and CDR2 are SGHKS and YYEKEE (reference sequence). In nucleotides, the CDR3 is TGTGCCAGCAGCTTGGCCCCAACAGAAAACTATGGCTACACCTTC. This gives the protein CASSLAPTENYGYTF.

The rearrangement uses TRBV10-3 and TRBJ1-5; 7 nucleotides agree with TRBD1. The J segment lost 5 bases and the V segment lost 6 bases, leaving 4 bases of the junction unmatched. CDR1 and CDR2 from the germline V gene are ENHRY and SYGVKD. This CDR3 contains 13 residues. In DNA, the CDR3 is TGTGCCATCAGCGACAGGGCGGATCAGCCCCAGCATTTT. The encoded protein is CAISDRADQPQHF.

J is TRBJ2-1 and V is TRBV4-1; tentatively, D is TRBD2 (6 bases). V was shortened by 4 bases and J by 7 bases, with 23 bases between the two germline ends. CDR1 MGHRA and CDR2 YSYEKL come from the germline V gene. The CDR3 is 17 amino acids. The CDR3 DNA is TGCGCCAGCAGCCTGAATATCCGGGACTCCCTCTCTAATGAGCAGTTCTTC. Translating gives CASSLNIRDSLSNEQFF.

The sample holds one count of this clone. The chain uses TRBV6-5 and TRBJ1-2, with 7 bases lining up with TRBD1. CDR1 MNHEY and CDR2 SVGAGI come from the germline V gene. The trim removed 6 bases at V and 3 bases at J, leaving 1 base unmatched. This CDR3 has 12 residues. This chain's CDR3 is CASRGTDYGYTF. Written as DNA, the CDR3 is TGTGCCAGCAGAGGGACAGACTATGGCTACACCTTC.

The chain links TRBV6-5 to TRBJ2-3; 11 bases fit TRBD2. Germline assignment: CDR1 MNHEY and CDR2 SVGAGI. The CDR3 totals 16 residues. With 7 bases clipped from V and 3 bases from J, the junction kept 9 bases outside the gene matches. CDR3 coding DNA: TGTGCCAGCATCTACTCGTCTAGCGGGAGGACAGATACGCAGTATTTT. Its protein is CASIYSSSGRTDTQYF.

For the CDR3, the DNA is TGCGCCAGCAGCCAAGATCTTGGGGAGAGTCAGCCCCAGCATTTT. Translating gives CASSQDLGESQPQHF. The J gene is TRBJ1-5, the V gene TRBV4-3, with D unresolved. Trimming took 0 bases from V and 6 from J, leaving 12 bases between them. The germline CDR1 and CDR2 sequences are LGHNA and YSLEER. The CDR3 consists of 15 residues.

V is TRBV19 and J is TRBJ1-1; TRBD1 agrees at 10 bases. This CDR3 region has 16 residues. The V segment lost 7 bases and the J segment 1 base; nucleotides outside the gene matches: 9. From germline, CDR1 is LNHDA and CDR2 SQIVND (reference sequence). The CDR3 bases are TGTGCCAGTACCAATAGAGGGACAGGGGCGAACACTGAAGCTTTCTTT. Its translation is CASTNRGTGANTEAFF.

This clone was picked up many times. V and J are TRBV28 and TRBJ1-6, with D hard to call. The germline V and J ends were trimmed by 5 bases and 13 bases, with 9 bases remaining between them. Germline V lookup: CDR1 MDHEN, CDR2 SYDVKM. This CDR3 contains 11 residues. Here the CDR3 DNA reads TGTGCCAGCAGTGCGACTCGGCCCCTCCACTTT. Its translation: CASSATRPLHF.

The genes are TRBV9 and TRBJ1-6; weak D call: TRBD1 (5 bases). Per germline, CDR1 SGDLS and CDR2 YYNGEE. This CDR3 region has 15 residues. V lost 0 bases and J lost 5, with 9 bases in between. This chain's CDR3 is CASSVVGRDNSPLHF. The CDR3 nucleotides read TGTGCCAGCAGCGTAGTGGGCAGGGATAATTCACCCCTCCACTTT.